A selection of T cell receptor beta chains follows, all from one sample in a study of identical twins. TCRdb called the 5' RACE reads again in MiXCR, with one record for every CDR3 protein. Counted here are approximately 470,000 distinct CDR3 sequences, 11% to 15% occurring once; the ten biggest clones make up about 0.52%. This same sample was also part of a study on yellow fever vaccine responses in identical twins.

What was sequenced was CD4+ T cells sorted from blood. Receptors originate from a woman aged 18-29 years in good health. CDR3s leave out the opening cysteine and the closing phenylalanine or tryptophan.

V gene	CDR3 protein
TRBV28	ASTIAGGVWEQY
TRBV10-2	ASSAAGGTPGEQF
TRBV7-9	ASSPLGNQPQH
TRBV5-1	ASSADRGVTDTQY
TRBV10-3	ATSTVNEQF
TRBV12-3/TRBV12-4	ASGARDIGTDTQY
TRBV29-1	SVRMGGRETQY
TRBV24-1	ATSDSTGQNSPLH
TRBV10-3	AISADYSSGPKNIQY
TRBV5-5	ASSLANYGYT
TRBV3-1	ASSQGDVSTDTQY
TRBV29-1	SVIAGGSADTQY
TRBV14	ASSHAGASTGELF
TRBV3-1	ASSQVYQETQY
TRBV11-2	ASSLGGPRIDTQY
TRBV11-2	ASSLQDRVETQY
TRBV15	ATSRAIGTTGELF
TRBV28	ASSLLSLAGGYNEQF
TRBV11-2	ASSSPGGRFETEAF
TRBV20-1	SAIRASVPSYNEQF
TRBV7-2	ASSFAWGADGELF
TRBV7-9	ASSLGTKDTDTQY
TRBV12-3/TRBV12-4	ASRPFQGAGELF
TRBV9	ASSVATTSGGYLTYEQY
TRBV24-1	ATSGSRTSGSPYEQY
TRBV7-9	ASTKYRGSSGSIEQY
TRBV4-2	ASSQRLAETSTDTQY
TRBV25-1	ASALQNSEQY